The 11 T cell receptor beta chains in this list originate from one sample, sequenced in a study of blood T cell repertoires in COVID-19. Libraries were prepared by immunoSEQ multiplex PCR; TCRdb keeps only in-frame clonotypes and omits some of them. In the table there are about 480,000 clones, 85% to 90% of which are singletons. The sample consisted of PBMCs or T cells enriched from blood (not recorded which). The receptor source for this set is a woman in her forties who had recovered from COVID-19.

The chain combines TRBV6-1 with TRBJ2-3; D might be TRBD2 (5 bases). The CDR3 is 14 amino acids. V was shortened by 2 bases and J by 4 bases, with 10 bases between the two germline ends. Per germline, CDR1 MNHNS and CDR2 SASEGT. Here the CDR3 reads CASSERQEADTQYF. CDR3 nucleotides: TGTGCCAGCAGTGAAAGGCAGGAGGCAGATACGCAGTATTTT.

The V call is TRBV5-1, the J call TRBJ1-3; D not certain. The CDR3 sequence is 14 residues long. Trimming cost V 0 bases and J 2 bases, with 6 bases left between them. CDR1 and CDR2 (germline): SGHRS, YFSETQ. CDR3 amino acids: CASSLGETGNTIYF. In DNA, the CDR3 is TGCGCCAGCAGCTTGGGAGAAACTGGAAACACCATATATTTT. Full variable domain (rest looked up from reference TRBV5-1 and TRBJ1-3): KAGVTQTPRYLIKTRGQQVTLSCSPISGHRSVSWYQQTPGQGLQFLFEYFSETQRNKGNFPGRFSGRQFSNSRSEMNVSTLELGDSALYLCASSLGETGNTIYFGEGSWLTVV.

The J gene is TRBJ1-3, the V gene TRBV29-1; D call uncertain. Per germline, CDR1 SQVTM and CDR2 ANQGSEA. Between the trimmed V and J ends, which lost 4 bases and 0 bases, there was a span of 4 bases. CDR3 length: 12 residues. CDR3 in amino acids: CSVAVSGNTIYF. CDR3 in DNA: TGCAGCGTTGCAGTCTCTGGAAACACCATATATTTT. The full variable domain, with the rest looked up from reference TRBV29-1 and TRBJ1-3, is SAVISQKPSRDICQRGTSLTIQCQVDSQVTMMFWYRQQPGQSLTLIATANQGSEATYESGFVIDKFPISRPNLTFSTLTVSNMSPEDSSIYLCSVAVSGNTIYFGEGSWLTVV.

J is TRBJ1-1 and V is TRBV19; unclear D gene. V shed 1 base and J shed 6 bases, with 9 bases lying between them. Germline-derived CDR1 and CDR2 are LNHDA and SQIVND (reference sequence). The CDR3 loop spans 13 amino acids. CDR3 bases: TGTGCCAGTAGTATAGGACATGAAGCTGAAGCTTTCTTT. It translates to CASSIGHEAEAFF.

The chain couples TRBV6-1 to TRBJ1-5; the D is unclear. Germline CDR1 is MNHNS and CDR2 is SASEGT. V gave up 3 bases and J gave up 7 bases, with 13 bases separating them. The CDR3 consists of 14 residues. CDR3 region: CASSDTHLRQPQHF. The CDR3 nucleotides read TGTGCCAGCAGTGACACCCATCTCCGGCAGCCCCAGCATTTT.

The chain combines TRBV6-5 with TRBJ1-2; D remains unclear. The CDR3 has 14 amino acids. Germline V gene data show CDR1 as MNHEY and CDR2 as SVGAGI. Between the trimmed V and J ends, which lost 7 bases and 4 bases, there was a span of 16 bases. In nucleotides, the CDR3 is TGTGCCAGCACGCTCGGCTATGACTCCTATGGCTACACCTTC. Translated: CASTLGYDSYGYTF.

The rearrangement joins TRBV30 to TRBJ2-3; perhaps TRBD2 as D (5 bases). Germline V gene data show CDR1 as GTSNPN and CDR2 as SVGIG (reference sequence). V lost 0 bases, J lost 0 bases, and 10 bases lay in between. This CDR3 comprises 15 residues. Here the CDR3 reads CAWSVAGISTDTQYF. CDR3 coding DNA: TGTGCCTGGAGTGTAGCCGGGATTAGCACAGATACGCAGTATTTT.

The rearrangement uses TRBV12-3 or TRBV12-4 and TRBJ1-1; D remains unclear. The CDR3 extends over 12 amino acids. The V gene lost 1 base and the J gene lost 8 bases, with 8 bases spanning the gap. The CDR3 sequence: CASSLVQVEAFF. The CDR3 coding sequence is TGTGCCAGCAGTTTAGTCCAGGTAGAAGCTTTCTTT.

The chain recombines TRBV18 with TRBJ2-2; 9 bases line up with TRBD1. Germline assignment: CDR1 KGHSH and CDR2 LQKENI. Trimming took 4 bases from V and 3 from J; bases not matched to a gene: 6. This CDR3 region has 16 residues. The CDR3 loop reads CASSLEGQGYTGELFF. The CDR3 DNA follows: TGTGCCAGCTCACTCGAGGGACAGGGATACACCGGGGAGCTGTTTTTT.

The rearrangement links TRBV11-3 to TRBJ2-2; 7 nucleotides match TRBD2. V trimming: 0 bases; J trimming: 6 bases; junction bases outside the gene matches: 4. The CDR3 covers 15 residues. Germline V CDR1 and CDR2: SGHNT, YENEEA. Here the CDR3 DNA reads TGTGCCAGCAGCTTAGATAGGGCGGGGGCCGGGGAGCTGTTTTTT. Its translation is CASSLDRAGAGELFF. Full variable domain (rest looked up from reference TRBV11-3 and TRBJ2-2): EAGVVQSPRYKIIEKKQPVAFWCNPISGHNTLYWYLQNLGQGPELLIRYENEEAVDDSQLPKDRFSAERLKGVDSTLKIQPAELGDSAVYLCASSLDRAGAGELFFGEGSRLTVL.

The chain carries TRBV5-1 and TRBJ1-4, with D possibly TRBD1 on 5 matching bases. The V gene's germline CDR1 is SGHRS and CDR2 YFSETQ. V was shortened by 4 bases and J by 4 bases, with 11 bases between the two germline ends. The CDR3 is 14 residues long. The CDR3 region is CASSLTRVNEKLFF. The CDR3 coding sequence is TGCGCCAGCAGCCTAACCAGGGTTAATGAAAAACTGTTTTTT.